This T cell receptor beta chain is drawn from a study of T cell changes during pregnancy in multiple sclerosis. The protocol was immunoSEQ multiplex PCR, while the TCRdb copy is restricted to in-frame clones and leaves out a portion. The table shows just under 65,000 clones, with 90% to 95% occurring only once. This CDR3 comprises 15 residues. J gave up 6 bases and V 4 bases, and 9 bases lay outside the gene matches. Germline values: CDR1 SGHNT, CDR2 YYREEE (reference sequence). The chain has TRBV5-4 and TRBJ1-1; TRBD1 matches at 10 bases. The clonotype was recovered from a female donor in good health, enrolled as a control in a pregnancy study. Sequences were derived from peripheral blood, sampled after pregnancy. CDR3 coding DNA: TGTGCCAGCAGCGTACCGGGACAGGGGAGGTCTGAAGCTTTCTTT. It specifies CASSVPGQGRSEAFF.